The next 13 T cell receptor beta chains were all read from a single sample in a study of cytomegalovirus exposure and HLA in healthy donors (dated by TCRdb to 2016 to 2017). The method behind the library was the immunoSEQ multiplex PCR assay. The multiplex PCR relied on a mix of 60 forward primers for TCR Vbeta segments and 13 reverse primers for TCR Jbeta segments. TCRdb re-hosts the immuneACCESS table, in-frame sequences only. Its copies lack some clones; in the studies checked, an unresolved V gene accounts for under half of them, and the cause for the rest is not known. The sample contains 150,000 to 200,000 clones, over 65% of them found a single time. The top ten constitute over 2% of the sample. The sequencing input was PBMCs. The receptors here all came from a man between 60 and 70 years old in good health and CMV-seronegative.

The V and J genes are TRBV6-5 and TRBJ2-7; 9 bases are a match to TRBD1. The germline CDR1 and CDR2 sequences are MNHEY and SVGAGI. The junction had 5 bases not matched to a gene; V was cut back by 2 bases and J by 3 bases. CDR3 length: 15 amino acids. The CDR3 sequence: CASSYGHRGLYEQYF. The DNA for the CDR3 is TGTGCCAGCAGTTACGGGCACAGGGGGCTCTACGAGCAGTACTTC.

The CDR3 nucleotides are TGTGCCAGCAGCGAAAGACCCGGGACAAATTACCCTCCTACGCAGTATTTT. Protein sequence: CASSERPGTNYPPTQYF. The chain couples TRBV9 to TRBJ2-3, with D perhaps TRBD1 (6 bases). CDR1 and CDR2 (germline): SGDLS, YYNGEE. The CDR3 extends over 17 amino acids. Trimming pared 3 bases from V and 8 bases from J, leaving 25 bases between.

This clone was seen once. The rearrangement joins TRBV14 to TRBJ1-2; D is uncertain. The length of the CDR3 is 13 residues. Trimming shortened V by 1 base and J by 6 bases, and 9 bases separated the two germline ends. Germline V lookup: CDR1 SGHDN, CDR2 FVKESK. The chain's CDR3 is CASSQALEDGYTF. The CDR3 region has the DNA TGTGCCAGCAGCCAAGCTTTGGAGGATGGCTACACCTTC.

J is TRBJ2-1 and V is TRBV14; D possibly corresponds to TRBD1 (6 bases). The ends were cut back, 1 base at V and 10 bases at J, with 14 bases in the middle. CDR1 and CDR2 (germline): SGHDN, FVKESK. The CDR3 has 14 residues. For the CDR3, the DNA is TGTGCCAGCAGCCAAGGAAACAGGGTTGGCGAGCAGTTCTTC. Its protein is CASSQGNRVGEQFF.

The chain combines TRBV9 with TRBJ1-1; D unclear. In germline, CDR1 is SGDLS, CDR2 YYNGEE. CDR3 length: 12 residues. Trimming took 4 bases from V and 11 from J, leaving 15 bases between them. In DNA, the CDR3 is TGTGCCAGCAGCCCACCCCGCTGCGGTGCTTTCTTT. Translation gives CASSPPRCGAFF.

The chain links TRBV18 to TRBJ2-3; D call uncertain. CDR3 size: 15 residues. V lost 6 bases and J 6 bases, leaving 19 bases between the germline ends. Germline V lookup: CDR1 KGHSH, CDR2 LQKENI. CDR3: CASSQSVVGSDTQYF. CDR3 in DNA: TGTGCCAGCTCCCAATCCGTGGTGGGCTCTGATACGCAGTATTTT.

V usage is TRBV19 and J usage is TRBJ2-2, with D possibly being TRBD2 (5 bases). V lost 8 bases to trimming and J lost 4 bases, with 11 bases between them. Per the germline V gene, CDR1 is LNHDA and CDR2 is SQIVND (reference sequence). The CDR3 totals 13 residues. The CDR3 nucleotides are TGTGCCAGTTATAGAGGGATCACCGGGGAGCTGTTTTTT. Its protein product is CASYRGITGELFF.

V usage is TRBV6-1 and J usage is TRBJ2-5; D is undetermined. Germline CDR1 is MNHNS and CDR2 is SASEGT. CDR3 length: 15 amino acids. Trimming took 1 base from V and 2 from J, leaving 11 bases between them. In nucleotides, the CDR3 is TGTGCCAGCAGTGAAGGGTCAGGCACGCAAGAGACCCAGTACTTC. Encoded protein: CASSEGSGTQETQYF.

The chain has TRBV7-9 and TRBJ2-3; 7 positions agree with TRBD2. V shed 1 base, J shed 0 bases, and the junction held 1 base outside the gene matches. The length of the CDR3 is 15 residues. Germline V gene lookup returns CDR1 SEHNR and CDR2 FQNEAQ (reference sequence). CDR3 DNA: TGTGCCAGCAGCTTAGTTAGCGGGAGCACAGATACGCAGTATTTT. Translated, it gives CASSLVSGSTDTQYF.

This clone came up once. The chain links TRBV5-1 to TRBJ2-2, with D tentatively TRBD2 (8 bases). The germline V gene has CDR1 SGHRS and CDR2 YFSETQ. Deletions cut 4 bases from V and 0 bases from J, with 13 bases between. The CDR3 length is 16 residues. The DNA of the CDR3 is TGCGCCAGCAGCCCCGGGAGGGGGCCGAACACCGGGGAGCTGTTTTTT. Residues: CASSPGRGPNTGELFF. Full variable domain (missing parts from reference TRBV5-1 and TRBJ2-2): KAGVTQTPRYLIKTRGQQVTLSCSPISGHRSVSWYQQTPGQGLQFLFEYFSETQRNKGNFPGRFSGRQFSNSRSEMNVSTLELGDSALYLCASSPGRGPNTGELFFGEGSRLTVL.

For the CDR3, the DNA is TGTGCCAGCAGGACGGGACAGGGGGCCATGAACACTGAAGCTTTCTTT. Encoded protein: CASRTGQGAMNTEAFF. The chain combines TRBV2 with TRBJ1-1; TRBD1 agrees at 12 bases. After removal of 6 bases from V and 0 bases from J, the junction contained 5 bases not matched to a gene. Germline V gene sequence: CDR1 SNHLY, CDR2 FYNNEI. The CDR3 extends over 16 amino acids.

The chain links TRBV28 to TRBJ2-1, with D perhaps TRBD1 (7 bases). The CDR3 totals 13 residues. CDR1 is MDHEN, CDR2 SYDVKM, per germline. V lost 4 bases to trimming and J lost 6 bases, with 10 bases between them. The CDR3 nucleotides are TGTGCCAGCAGTTCCAGGGGGGTCAATGAGCAGTTCTTC. Its protein product is CASSSRGVNEQFF. The full variable domain, with the rest looked up from reference TRBV28 and TRBJ2-1, is DVKVTQSSRYLVKRTGEKVFLECVQDMDHENMFWYRQDPGLGLRLIYFSYDVKMKEKGDIPEGYSVSREKKERFSLILESASTNQTSMYLCASSSRGVNEQFFGPGTRLTVL.

The chain couples TRBV7-2 to TRBJ1-2; D gene uncertain. Trimming took off 0 bases at V and 1 base at J, with 9 bases between the two ends. Germline V gives CDR1 SGHTA, CDR2 FQGNSA. The CDR3 runs to 15 residues. Here the CDR3 reads CASSLAGRNNYGYTF. The CDR3 DNA is TGTGCCAGCAGCTTAGCGGGCAGGAATAACTATGGCTACACCTTC.